This TCR beta chain derives from a study of blood T cell repertoires in COVID-19. There are 17 residues in the CDR3. Germline V gene sequence: CDR1 SGDLS, CDR2 YYNGEE. With 4 bases clipped from V and 2 bases from J, the junction kept 4 bases outside the gene matches. Clones were read by immunoSEQ multiplex PCR, and TCRdb kept only the in-frame ones, dropping some. The sample lists 200,000 to 250,000 clones, less than 90% occurring once. V usage is TRBV9 and J usage is TRBJ2-4; 15 bases line up with TRBD2. The source is a woman aged 30 to 39 who had recovered from COVID-19. Source material: PBMCs or T cells enriched from blood (not recorded which). Here the CDR3 reads CASSPGTSGGTKNIQYF. The CDR3 DNA follows: TGTGCCAGCAGCCCCGGGACTAGCGGGGGGACCAAAAACATTCAGTACTTC.